This T cell receptor beta chain originates from a study of shared clonotypes between healthy human individuals. Overall study context: Researchers drew samples from two women and a few men aged 18 to 49.

Produced via immunoSEQ multiplex PCR; TCRdb's table is partial and in-frame only. This table has 1,500,000 or so clones, approximately 98.5% appearing once. Details on this clone: Its target is unknown.

The split of CD4+ cells yielded CD45RA+ naive and CD45RA-negative memory subsets. Germline V gene sequence: CDR1 SGHAT, CDR2 FQNNGV. The CDR3 has 15 residues. The ends were cut back, 2 bases at V and 6 bases at J, with 13 bases in the middle. General observations from the study: A reduction in generation probabilities was seen for non-shared clonotypes relative to those shared by all four donors.

Sequenced material: naive CD4+ T cells sorted from blood. Noted subset: CD45RA+ positively selected. The receptor was derived from a man aged 25 to 40 in good health. This chain connects TRBV11-2 to TRBJ2-2, with TRBD1 as a possible D gene (5 bases). The CDR3 is CASSLFGAFSGELFF. CDR3 bases: TGTGCCAGCAGCTTATTTGGGGCCTTTTCCGGGGAGCTGTTTTTT.